The entry below gives a single TCR beta chain sequence along with its context. The clone's antigen remains unknown. Per-nucleotide qualities are absent, and no much larger clonotype sits a single base away. This record belongs to a study of blood T cell repertoires in COVID-19 (dated by TCRdb to about 2020). Broadly, across the study: Samples covering the acute and convalescent phases of COVID-19 were provided by collaborators in the United States, Italy and Spain. The repertoires were released in a freely available public database meant as a resource for research on the immune response to SARS-CoV-2. Where HLA class I and class II types were available, the types were taken from metadata supplied by the sample provider, not from assay-based typing. Sample metadata almost always included a de-identified subject ID, COVID-19 status, age in years and sex. The samples were drawn from two sources: the first 160 participants of the ongoing ImmuneRACE study, and fewer than 1,500 subjects contributed by 6 global collaborators. The prospective study material was composed of cDNA or gDNA derived from T cells, B-cell-depleted T cells, or PBMCs. The dataset comprised deeply sampled blood TCRbeta repertoires from subjects exposed to, actively infected with, or recovered from COVID-19.

Summary of the overall study and its limitations: The quantity of clinical and demographic metadata differed by source and by participant and was supplied without curation.

The germline V gene yields KGHSH for CDR1 and LQKENI for CDR2. The CDR3 runs 14 residues from the cysteine to the phenylalanine. Of the read, only the CDR3 DNA is kept; its 42 bases are in frame from base 1. The junction shows trimming of 1 base on V and 4 bases on J, plus 9 bases between the germline ends. The immunoSEQ Assay, a bias-controlled multiplex PCR, was used to amplify TCRbeta CDR3 regions from genomic DNA. Per the authors' processing: Nucleated cell counts per sample were estimated from amplification of reference gene primers within the assay. To quantify the absolute abundance of each unique TCRbeta CDR3 rearrangement, sequence reads were collapsed and filtered. For each sample, productive Simpson clonality was calculated by taking the square root of Simpson's diversity index across productive rearrangements. TCRdb limited this immuneACCESS table to in-frame rearrangements with V and J called. A share of clones is missing; checked studies link under half to unresolved V genes, and the rest is unexplained. Clonal size and the V and J genes are those of that table, whereas D and trimming came from the DNA. The sample yields 400,000 to 550,000 clones; roughly 87% were counted once. The ten largest account for roughly 1.9% of the sample.

In the prospective study, participants were 18 to 89 years old, resided in approximately 25 geographic areas of the United States, and were enrolled through a virtual design. In the prospective study, cohorts were assigned on the basis of participant-reported clinical history obtained from a screening survey and a study questionnaire. In the prospective study, whole blood, serum and a nasopharyngeal or oropharyngeal swab were collected from each participant by mobile phlebotomists. Participants in the prospective study had the option to provide additional blood draws and questionnaires over an approximately 2-month period. Before DNA extraction, blood samples from the prospective study were shipped at room temperature or frozen.

Source material: PBMCs or T cells enriched from blood (not recorded which). This clonotype was sampled from a woman younger than 35 with acute COVID-19. The V gene is TRBV18 and the J gene is TRBJ2-3; matching of 6 bases hints at TRBD2 as the D gene. The nucleotide sequence is TGTGCCAGCTCACCACTTAGCGGTGCAGATACGCAGTATTTT. Translated, this is CASSPLSGADTQYF.